This TCR beta chain derives from a study of human T cells and chemical hapten exposure. Regarding time point: patch test 3, about 24 weeks after DPC sensitization. Treatment noted: therapeutic diphenylcyclopropenone sensitization with weekly scalp DPC. V dropped 8 bases and J dropped 0; count of bases not matched to a gene: 2. Germline V CDR1 and CDR2: MDHEN, SYDVKM. The CDR3 contains 14 residues. TCRdb reprocessed the RACE reads with MiXCR, giving one entry per CDR3 protein. The repertoire consists of about 200,000 distinct CDR3 sequences, with more than 20% occurring once and the leading ten covering under 2.5%.

This TCR was sampled from a woman in her forties with alopecia areata. Some clones in this sample may be carry-over from other donors' samples. Source: whole blood, taken in connection with sensitization to the hapten diphenylcyclopropenone (DPC). The rearrangement joins TRBV28 to TRBJ2-1, with 9 bases fitting TRBD2. CDR3 residues: CASLTSGSYNEQFF. CDR3 nucleotides: TGTGCCAGCTTGACTAGCGGCTCCTACAATGAGCAGTTCTTC.